This is a list of T cell receptor beta chains from one sample in a study of blood T cell repertoires in COVID-19. Produced via immunoSEQ multiplex PCR; TCRdb's table is partial and in-frame only. The sample shows some 150,000 clones, around 83% of them seen only once. The sequenced sample consisted of peripheral blood. These receptors were collected from a man aged 35 to 55 with acute or convalescent COVID-19. CDR3s leave out the opening cysteine and the closing phenylalanine or tryptophan. The order of the fields is V gene, J gene, CDR3 protein.

TRBV28	TRBJ1-6	ASNPSEGGGVYNSPLH
TRBV19	TRBJ1-2	ASSIVVTGAALFDGYT
TRBV5-1	TRBJ1-3	ASSAGQGVYTIY
TRBV6-5	TRBJ1-2	ASRRPPYQDGYT
TRBV6-6	TRBJ1-4	ASDGGRANEKLF
TRBV29-1	TRBJ2-3	SVSEADTQY
TRBV6-2/TRBV6-3	TRBJ1-1	ASSYSGAGNTEAF
TRBV15	TRBJ2-2	ATSRDLGLAGELF
TRBV29-1	TRBJ1-1	SVEGGKTEAF
TRBV6-5	TRBJ1-2	ASSRVGRGYT
TRBV19	TRBJ1-1	ASGGTTYTEAF
TRBV5-1	TRBJ1-3	ASSLVGHHSGNTIY
TRBV7-2	TRBJ1-1	ASSSYNVKTGHTEAF
TRBV3-1/TRBV3-2	TRBJ1-1	ASSHSGTANTEAF
TRBV10-3	TRBJ2-7	AISTSGGTYEQY
TRBV6-4	TRBJ2-3	ASSDSTGSTDTQY
TRBV29-1	TRBJ1-2	SVAAGSHGYT
TRBV9	TRBJ2-6	ASSVVGQSSGANVLT
TRBV19	TRBJ2-3	ASSRQGPTSTDTQY
TRBV4-1	TRBJ1-2	ASSQSRQGHLYGYT
TRBV6-6	TRBJ2-4	ASSSPAGGSLDIQY
TRBV20-1	TRBJ1-4	SASFQVREKLF
TRBV2	TRBJ2-5	ASSPGTSGTAQY
TRBV19	TRBJ2-1	ASSPRPAGVINEQF